Each of the 20 T cell receptor beta chains below was sequenced from the same sample in a study of T cells after yellow fever vaccination. One entry per CDR3 protein, called by TCRdb with MiXCR from the 5' RACE reads. This table holds about 500,000 distinct CDR3 sequences, about a sixth found once. Sequences were derived from PBMCs, sampled 4 to 5 days after the first yellow fever vaccination. Receptor source: a man aged 18-30 years who received the YFV17D yellow fever vaccine.

This chain uses TRBV7-8 with TRBJ2-2, with D tentatively TRBD2 (5 bases). Trimming left V 3 bases short and J 7 bases short, with 9 bases between. This CDR3 region has 13 residues. Germline lookup yields CDR1 SGHVS and CDR2 FQNEAQ. The CDR3 coding sequence is TGTGCCAGCAGCTTGAGGGAACACGGGGAGCTGTTTTTT. Its translation is CASSLREHGELFF.

The J gene is TRBJ1-2, the V gene TRBV6-1, with D hard to call. The CDR3 extends over 15 amino acids. The V gene's germline CDR1 is MNHNS and CDR2 SASEGT. The V end was cut by 3 bases, the J end by 5 bases, with 16 bases between. The CDR3 here is CASSDHSLGSYGYTF. The DNA of the CDR3 is TGTGCCAGCAGTGACCATAGTCTGGGCTCTTATGGCTACACCTTC.

The rearrangement joins TRBV5-1 to TRBJ1-3, with TRBD1 as a possible D gene (5 bases). The CDR3 loop spans 14 amino acids. The germline gives CDR1 SGHRS, CDR2 YFSETQ. V lost 4 bases and J 2 bases, leaving 10 bases between the germline ends. CDR3: CASSPSGTGNTIYF. CDR3 sequence (DNA): TGCGCCAGCAGCCCGTCAGGGACTGGAAACACCATATATTTT.

This chain connects TRBV20-1 to TRBJ2-5, with TRBD2 identical over 7 bases. The CDR3 consists of 12 residues. V was pared by 5 bases and J by 4 bases, with 4 bases of the junction left unmatched. Per the germline V gene, CDR1 is DFQATT and CDR2 is SNEGSKA (reference sequence). The CDR3 DNA is TGCAGTGCTCCCGCTAGCGGAGAGACCCAGTACTTC. Protein: CSAPASGETQYF.

Note on this clonotype: The germline gene is not matched at one end of the junction; a read error may be the cause. This chain uses TRBV29-1 with TRBJ2-1; tentative D call: TRBD1 (6 bases). The CDR3 has 15 amino acids. The germline V gene encodes CDR1 SQVTM and CDR2 ANQGSEA. This CDR3 reads CSVEDRRSSYNEQFF. The DNA of the CDR3 is TGCAGCGTAGAAGACAGGCGTAGCTCCTACAATGAGCAGTTCTTC.

This clonotype was detected a few times. This rearrangement joins TRBV11-3 to TRBJ1-4; D ambiguous. Looked up from germline, CDR1 is SGHNT and CDR2 is YENEEA. The V end lost 6 bases, the J end lost 11 bases, and 7 bases lay between the germline ends. This CDR3 contains 10 residues. For the CDR3, the DNA is TGTGCCAGCAGTAACGGCAAACTGTTTTTT. Protein product: CASSNGKLFF. Complete variable domain (other parts from reference TRBV11-3 and TRBJ1-4): EAGVVQSPRYKIIEKKQPVAFWCNPISGHNTLYWYLQNLGQGPELLIRYENEEAVDDSQLPKDRFSAERLKGVDSTLKIQPAELGDSAVYLCASSNGKLFFGSGTQLSVL.

The gene calls are TRBV12-3 or TRBV12-4 and TRBJ2-3, with TRBD2 identical over 8 bases. CDR3 length equals 16 residues. Trimming took 4 bases from V and 2 from J; bases not matched to a gene: 8. As DNA, the CDR3 is TGTGCCAGCAGTTCGCTGAGCGGGGGTTACACAGATACGCAGTATTTT. It encodes CASSSLSGGYTDTQYF.

This clonotype has just a few counts. V is TRBV18 and J is TRBJ2-1, with TRBD2 matching over 11 bases. The CDR3 loop spans 16 amino acids. V lost 5 bases to trimming and J lost 8 bases; unmatched junction nucleotides: 11. Germline loops: CDR1 KGHSH, CDR2 LQKENI. The CDR3 region is CASSVLAGGPTDEQFF. The CDR3 bases are TGTGCCAGCTCAGTTCTAGCGGGGGGACCCACGGATGAGCAGTTCTTC.

This clonotype showed up just a few times. The J gene is TRBJ2-3, the V gene TRBV12-3 or TRBV12-4; no firm D call. Trimming took off 7 bases at V and 0 bases at J, with 23 bases between the two ends. The CDR3 has 18 residues. In DNA, the CDR3 is TGTGCCAGCACCGAAACGACCACTTCAATCACTAGCACAGATACGCAGTATTTT. This encodes CASTETTTSITSTDTQYF.

This clonotype was picked up a small number of times. The rearrangement uses TRBV6-1 and TRBJ2-1; 10 bases line up with TRBD1. CDR1 is MNHNS and CDR2 is SASEGT in the germline V gene. The trim removed 6 bases at V and 9 bases at J, leaving 8 bases unmatched. CDR3 length equals 14 residues. CDR3 residues: CASSWTGGRGEQFF. DNA of the CDR3: TGTGCCAGCAGCTGGACAGGGGGGAGAGGTGAGCAGTTCTTC.

The chain uses TRBV6-6 and TRBJ1-1; D possibly corresponds to TRBD1 (6 bases). This CDR3 contains 13 residues. The germline gives CDR1 MNHNY, CDR2 SVGAGI (reference sequence). V lost 6 bases, J lost 5 bases, and 13 bases lay in between. The CDR3, as DNA: TGTGCCAGCAGCCGACAGGAGACAACTGAAGCTTTCTTT. Its translation is CASSRQETTEAFF.

The table lists this clonotype with many counts. The chain has TRBV2 and TRBJ2-7, with D possibly called TRBD1 or TRBD2 (6 bases each). Trimming stripped 8 bases from V and 0 bases from J, with 11 bases between. Germline CDR1 SNHLY, CDR2 FYNNEI. This CDR3 region has 13 residues. Written as DNA, the CDR3 is TGTGCCAGCGGCGGGACATTCTCCTACGAGCAGTACTTC. Protein product: CASGGTFSYEQYF.

This clonotype turned up a few times. The chain has TRBV7-3 and TRBJ2-3, with D uncertain. V gave up 3 bases and J gave up 6 bases, with 10 bases separating them. The CDR3 runs 13 residues. In germline, CDR1 is SGHTA, CDR2 FQGTGA. The CDR3 nucleotides are TGTGCCAGCAGCTTTGCCCAGCTTGATACGCAGTATTTT. This codes for CASSFAQLDTQYF.

This chain's CDR3 is CATSEVSSGSYNEQFF. The CDR3 nucleotides read TGTGCCACCAGTGAAGTCTCTAGCGGCTCCTACAATGAGCAGTTCTTC. The V and J genes are TRBV24-1 and TRBJ2-1, with 7 nucleotides matching TRBD2. Germline assignment: CDR1 KGHDR and CDR2 SFDVKD. The length of the CDR3 is 16 residues. Germline trimming cut 4 bases from V and 0 bases from J; bases unmatched to any gene: 5.

In its sample, this clonotype was seen a few times. This rearrangement joins TRBV7-9 to TRBJ1-1; 9 bases align to TRBD1. V gave up 7 bases and J gave up 4 bases; unmatched junction bases: 7. Germline V gene data show CDR1 as SEHNR and CDR2 as FQNEAQ (reference sequence). The CDR3 length is 14 residues. CDR3 in DNA: TGTGCCAGCACCGATGACAGGGGGGGCACTGAAGCTTTCTTT. Its translation: CASTDDRGGTEAFF.

This clonotype turned up a few times. The chain recombines TRBV12-3 or TRBV12-4 with TRBJ1-2, with D unclear. There are 12 residues in the CDR3. Trimming stripped 5 bases from V and 0 bases from J, with 4 bases between. CDR3 region: CASSASNYGYTF. CDR3 nucleotides: TGTGCCAGCAGTGCATCTAACTATGGCTACACCTTC.

This clonotype has just a few counts. V is TRBV27 and J is TRBJ2-1; TRBD2 agrees at 9 bases. V lost 4 bases, J lost 8 bases, and 6 bases stayed unmatched. Per germline, CDR1 MNHEY and CDR2 SMNVEV (reference sequence). The CDR3 loop spans 14 amino acids. CDR3 protein: CASSSPIAGDEQFF. CDR3 sequence (DNA): TGTGCCAGCAGTTCTCCGATAGCGGGGGATGAGCAGTTCTTC.

The genes are TRBV19 and TRBJ2-5, with D perhaps matching TRBD1 or TRBD2 (7 bases each). Germline V gene data show CDR1 as LNHDA and CDR2 as SQIVND (reference sequence). There are 13 residues in the CDR3. V dropped 10 bases and J dropped 5 bases, with 17 bases sitting between them. CDR3 in DNA: TGTGCCACCGGGAGGACCAGGGGGGAGACCCAGTACTTC. Its protein is CATGRTRGETQYF.

This clonotype was found a few times. V usage is TRBV7-8 and J usage is TRBJ2-7; D is unclear. The CDR3 covers 16 residues. Germline V CDR1 and CDR2: SGHVS, FQNEAQ. Trimming cost V 1 base and J 4 bases, with 17 bases left between them. Here the CDR3 DNA reads TGTGCCAGCAGCTTAGGTCCGCCGGGTGAACTTTACGAGCAGTACTTC. Translated: CASSLGPPGELYEQYF. Together with reference TRBV7-8 and TRBJ2-7, the CDR3 gives the full variable domain: GAGVSQSPRYKVAKRGQDVALRCDPISGHVSLFWYQQALGQGPEFLTYFQNEAQLDKSGLPSDRFFAERPEGSVSTLKIQRTQQEDSAVYLCASSLGPPGELYEQYFGPGTRLTVT.

This clonotype was counted between two and nine times. V and J are TRBV5-4 and TRBJ2-1; D remains ambiguous. The CDR3 spans 15 residues. Germline loops: CDR1 SGHNT, CDR2 YYREEE (reference sequence). The V end lost 0 bases, the J end lost 3 bases, and 10 bases lay between the germline ends. The CDR3 DNA is TGTGCCAGCAGCTTGGCCGGCTCCGGCTACAATGAGCAGTTCTTC. Residues: CASSLAGSGYNEQFF.